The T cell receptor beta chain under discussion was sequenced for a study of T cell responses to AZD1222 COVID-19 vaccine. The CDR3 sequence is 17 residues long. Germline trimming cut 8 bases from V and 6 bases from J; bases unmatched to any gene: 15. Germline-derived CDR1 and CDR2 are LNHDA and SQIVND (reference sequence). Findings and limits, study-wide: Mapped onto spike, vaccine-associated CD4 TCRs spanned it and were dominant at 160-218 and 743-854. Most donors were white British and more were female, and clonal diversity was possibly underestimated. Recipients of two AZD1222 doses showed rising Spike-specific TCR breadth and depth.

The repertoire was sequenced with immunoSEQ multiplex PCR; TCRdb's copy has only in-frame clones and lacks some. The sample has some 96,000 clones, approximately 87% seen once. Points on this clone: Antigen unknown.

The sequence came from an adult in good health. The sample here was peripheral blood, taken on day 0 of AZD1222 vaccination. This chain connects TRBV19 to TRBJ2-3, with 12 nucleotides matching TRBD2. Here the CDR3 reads CASAPLAGGPAADTQYF. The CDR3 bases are TGTGCCAGTGCCCCCCTAGCGGGAGGGCCGGCCGCCGATACGCAGTATTTT.